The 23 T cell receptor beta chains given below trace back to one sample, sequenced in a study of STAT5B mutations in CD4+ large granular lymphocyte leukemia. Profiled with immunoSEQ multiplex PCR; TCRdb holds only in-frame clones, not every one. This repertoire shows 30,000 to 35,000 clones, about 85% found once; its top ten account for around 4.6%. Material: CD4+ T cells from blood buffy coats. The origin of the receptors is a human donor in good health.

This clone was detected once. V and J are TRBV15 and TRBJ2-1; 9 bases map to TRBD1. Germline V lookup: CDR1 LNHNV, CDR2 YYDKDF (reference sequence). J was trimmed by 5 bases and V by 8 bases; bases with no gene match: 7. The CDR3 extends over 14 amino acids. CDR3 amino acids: CATSIRDRDNEQFF. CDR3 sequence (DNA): TGTGCCACCTCCATACGGGACAGGGACAATGAGCAGTTCTTC.

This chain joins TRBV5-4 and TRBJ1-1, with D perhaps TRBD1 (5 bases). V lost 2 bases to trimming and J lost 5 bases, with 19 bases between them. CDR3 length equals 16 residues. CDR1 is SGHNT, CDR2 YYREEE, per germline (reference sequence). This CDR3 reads CASSFPDIYLVTEAFF. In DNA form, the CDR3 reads TGTGCCAGCAGCTTTCCGGACATATACCTAGTTACTGAAGCTTTCTTT.

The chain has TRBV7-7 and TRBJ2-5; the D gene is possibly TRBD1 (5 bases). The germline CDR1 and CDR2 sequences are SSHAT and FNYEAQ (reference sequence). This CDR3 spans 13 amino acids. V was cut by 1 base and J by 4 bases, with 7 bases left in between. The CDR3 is CASSLERGETQYF. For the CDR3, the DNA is TGTGCCAGCAGCTTAGAAAGGGGAGAGACCCAGTACTTC.

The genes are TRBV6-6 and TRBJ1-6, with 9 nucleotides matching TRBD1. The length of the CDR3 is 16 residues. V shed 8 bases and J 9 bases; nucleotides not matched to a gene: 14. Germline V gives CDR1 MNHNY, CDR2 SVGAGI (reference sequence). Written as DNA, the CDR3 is TGTGCCAGCTCCGACCAGGGACAGGGAGGGGGTTCACCCCTCCACTTT. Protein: CASSDQGQGGGSPLHF.

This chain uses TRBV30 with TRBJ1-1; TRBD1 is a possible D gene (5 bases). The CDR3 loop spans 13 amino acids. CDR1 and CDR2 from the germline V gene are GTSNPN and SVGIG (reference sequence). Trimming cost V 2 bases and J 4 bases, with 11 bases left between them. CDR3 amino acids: CAWSHTGTTEAFF. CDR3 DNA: TGTGCCTGGAGTCATACCGGGACCACTGAAGCTTTCTTT.

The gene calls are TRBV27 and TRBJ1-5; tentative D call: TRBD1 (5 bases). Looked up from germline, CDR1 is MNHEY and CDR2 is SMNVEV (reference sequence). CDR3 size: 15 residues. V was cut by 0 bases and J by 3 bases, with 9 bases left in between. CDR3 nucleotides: TGTGCCAGCAGTTTATCACGACAGTACAATCAGCCCCAGCATTTT. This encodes CASSLSRQYNQPQHF.

CDR3 region: CASSFYITYGYTF. The DNA of the CDR3 is TGTGCCAGCAGCTTTTATATTACCTATGGCTACACCTTC. This sequence joins TRBV7-4 and TRBJ1-2; no reliable D call. The ends were cut back, 3 bases at V and 4 bases at J, with 9 bases in the middle. Per the germline V gene, CDR1 is SGHVT and CDR2 is SQSDAQ. The CDR3 totals 13 residues.

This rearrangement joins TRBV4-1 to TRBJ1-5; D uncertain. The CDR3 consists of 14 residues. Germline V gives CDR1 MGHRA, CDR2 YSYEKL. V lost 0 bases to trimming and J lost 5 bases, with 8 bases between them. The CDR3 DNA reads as TGCGCCAGCAGCCAAGATCCATGGGATCAGCCCCAGCATTTT. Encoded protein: CASSQDPWDQPQHF.

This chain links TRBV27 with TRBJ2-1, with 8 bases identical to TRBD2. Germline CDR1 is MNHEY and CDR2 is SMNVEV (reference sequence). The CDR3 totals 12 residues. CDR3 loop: CVVWEREYEQFF. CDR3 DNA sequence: TGTGTGGTGTGGGAGCGGGAGTATGAGCAGTTCTTC.

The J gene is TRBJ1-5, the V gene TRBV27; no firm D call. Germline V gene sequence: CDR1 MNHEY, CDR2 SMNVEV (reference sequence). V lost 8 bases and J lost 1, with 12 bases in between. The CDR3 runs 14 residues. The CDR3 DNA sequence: TGTGCCAGCCGGGAAAATCGAAGCAATCAGCCCCAGCATTTT. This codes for CASRENRSNQPQHF.

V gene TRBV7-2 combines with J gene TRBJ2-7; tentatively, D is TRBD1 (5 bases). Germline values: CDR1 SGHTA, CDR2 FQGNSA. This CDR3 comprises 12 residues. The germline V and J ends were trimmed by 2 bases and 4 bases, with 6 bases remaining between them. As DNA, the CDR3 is TGTGCCAGCAGCTTATCAGGGTACGAGCAGTACTTC. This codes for CASSLSGYEQYF.

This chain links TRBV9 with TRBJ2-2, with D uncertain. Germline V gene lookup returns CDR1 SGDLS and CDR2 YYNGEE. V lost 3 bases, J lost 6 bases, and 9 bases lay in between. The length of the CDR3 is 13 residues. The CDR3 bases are TGTGCCAGCAGCGGTGGGCGGCCCGGGGAGCTGTTTTTT. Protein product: CASSGGRPGELFF.

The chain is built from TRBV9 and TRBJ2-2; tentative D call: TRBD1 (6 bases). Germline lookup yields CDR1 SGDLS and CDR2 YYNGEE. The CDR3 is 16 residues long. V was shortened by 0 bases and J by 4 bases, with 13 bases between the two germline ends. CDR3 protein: CASSVESVRGTGELFF. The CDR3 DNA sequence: TGTGCCAGCAGCGTAGAGTCGGTCAGGGGCACCGGGGAGCTGTTTTTT.

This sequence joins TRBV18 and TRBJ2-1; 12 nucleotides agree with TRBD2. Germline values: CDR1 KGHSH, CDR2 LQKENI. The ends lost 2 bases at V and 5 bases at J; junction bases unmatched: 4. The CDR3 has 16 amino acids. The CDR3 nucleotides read TGTGCCAGCTCACCAACATGGACTAGCGGGGACAATGAGCAGTTCTTC. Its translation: CASSPTWTSGDNEQFF.

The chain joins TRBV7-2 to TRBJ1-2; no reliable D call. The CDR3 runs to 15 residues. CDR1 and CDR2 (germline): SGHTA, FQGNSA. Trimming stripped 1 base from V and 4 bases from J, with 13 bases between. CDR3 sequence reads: CASSLGAAKPYGYTF. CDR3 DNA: TGTGCCAGCAGCTTAGGAGCGGCGAAACCCTATGGCTACACCTTC.

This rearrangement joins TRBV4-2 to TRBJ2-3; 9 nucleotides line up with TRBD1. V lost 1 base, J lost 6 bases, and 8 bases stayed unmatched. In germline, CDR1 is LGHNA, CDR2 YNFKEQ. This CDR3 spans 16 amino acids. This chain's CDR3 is CASSQAAGTGSDTQYF. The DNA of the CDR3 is TGTGCCAGCAGCCAAGCCGCCGGGACAGGGTCGGATACGCAGTATTTT.

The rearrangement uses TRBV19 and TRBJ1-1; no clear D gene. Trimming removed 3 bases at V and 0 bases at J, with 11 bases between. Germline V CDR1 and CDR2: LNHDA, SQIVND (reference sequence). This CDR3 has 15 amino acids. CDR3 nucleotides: TGTGCCAGTAGTATTTCGCGGCTCATGAACACTGAAGCTTTCTTT. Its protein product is CASSISRLMNTEAFF.

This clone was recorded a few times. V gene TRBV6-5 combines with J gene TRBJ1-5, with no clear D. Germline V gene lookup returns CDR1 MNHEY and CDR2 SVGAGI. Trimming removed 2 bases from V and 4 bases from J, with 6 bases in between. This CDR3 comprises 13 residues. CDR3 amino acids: CASSYEGNQPQHF. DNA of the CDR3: TGTGCCAGCAGTTACGAGGGTAATCAGCCCCAGCATTTT.

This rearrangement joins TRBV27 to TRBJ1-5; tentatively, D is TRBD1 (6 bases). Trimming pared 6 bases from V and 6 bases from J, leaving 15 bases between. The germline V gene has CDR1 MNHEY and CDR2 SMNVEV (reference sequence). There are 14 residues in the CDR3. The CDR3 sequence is CASSPTRGVQPQHF. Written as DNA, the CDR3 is TGTGCCAGCAGCCCCACCAGGGGAGTTCAGCCCCAGCATTTT.

The CDR3 is CASSPTVMNTEAFF. The CDR3 nucleotides are TGTGCCAGCAGTCCGACAGTTATGAACACTGAAGCTTTCTTT. V gene TRBV27 combines with J gene TRBJ1-1, with D tentatively TRBD1 (5 bases). The CDR3 contains 14 residues. V gave up 5 bases and J gave up 0 bases, with 10 bases separating them. CDR1 is MNHEY, CDR2 SMNVEV, per germline (reference sequence).

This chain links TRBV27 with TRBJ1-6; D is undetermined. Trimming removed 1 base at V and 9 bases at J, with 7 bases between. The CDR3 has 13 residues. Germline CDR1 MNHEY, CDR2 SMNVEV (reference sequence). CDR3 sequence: CASSLFPSSPLHF. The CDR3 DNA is TGTGCCAGCAGTTTATTCCCTAGTTCACCCCTCCACTTT.

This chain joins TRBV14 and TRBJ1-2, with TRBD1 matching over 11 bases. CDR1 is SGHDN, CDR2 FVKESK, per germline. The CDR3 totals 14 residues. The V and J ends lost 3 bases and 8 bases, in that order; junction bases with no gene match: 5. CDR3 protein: CASSHRDRGYGYTF. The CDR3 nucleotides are TGTGCCAGCAGCCACCGGGACAGGGGGTACGGCTACACCTTC.

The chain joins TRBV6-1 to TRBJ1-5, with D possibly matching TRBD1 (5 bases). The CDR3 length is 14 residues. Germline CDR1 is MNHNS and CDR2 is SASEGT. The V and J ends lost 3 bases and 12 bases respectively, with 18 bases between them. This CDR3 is CASSDRGRLRIQHF. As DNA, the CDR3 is TGTGCCAGCAGTGATAGGGGCCGCTTGCGAATCCAGCATTTT.